This passage covers 24 T cell receptor beta chains from one sample sequenced in a study of blood T cell repertoires in COVID-19. This table comes from immunoSEQ multiplex PCR, and its TCRdb copy is limited to in-frame clones, with some not included. Found here are 290,000 or so clones, 75% to 90% of them singletons; the top ten hold roughly 2.3%. Sequenced input: peripheral blood. These receptors all come from a man between 18 and 29 years old with active or convalescent COVID-19.

This chain uses TRBV27 with TRBJ1-6; D not certain. The V gene lost 0 bases and the J gene lost 6 bases, with 12 bases spanning the gap. Germline-derived CDR1 and CDR2 are MNHEY and SMNVEV (reference sequence). The CDR3 totals 16 residues. The CDR3 region has the DNA TGTGCCAGCAGTTTATCGGGAGTTGTAGGTAATTCACCCCTCCACTTT. It specifies CASSLSGVVGNSPLHF.

V and J are TRBV5-1 and TRBJ2-5, with D tentatively TRBD2 (5 bases). The germline V gene encodes CDR1 SGHRS and CDR2 YFSETQ. There are 15 residues in the CDR3. Trimming left V 1 base short and J 2 bases short, with 12 bases between. This CDR3 reads CASSLLPSWQETQYF. CDR3 DNA: TGCGCCAGCAGCTTGCTGCCTAGCTGGCAAGAGACCCAGTACTTC. The entire variable domain, with the rest obtained from reference TRBV5-1 and TRBJ2-5, is as follows: KAGVTQTPRYLIKTRGQQVTLSCSPISGHRSVSWYQQTPGQGLQFLFEYFSETQRNKGNFPGRFSGRQFSNSRSEMNVSTLELGDSALYLCASSLLPSWQETQYFGPGTRLLVL.

This clone appeared a single time. V gene TRBV11-2 combines with J gene TRBJ2-2, with 10 bases identical to TRBD2. Germline V gene lookup returns CDR1 SGHAT and CDR2 FQNNGV. Trimming took 1 base from V and 6 from J; bases not matched to a gene: 5. This CDR3 contains 16 residues. In nucleotides, the CDR3 is TGTGCCAGCAGCTTAGTTGATACTAGCGGGGCCGGGGAGCTGTTTTTT. Its protein product is CASSLVDTSGAGELFF.

The V and J genes are TRBV4-3 and TRBJ1-1; the match to TRBD1 covers 8 bases. The CDR3 has 15 amino acids. V lost 9 bases, J lost 2 bases, and 11 bases stayed unmatched. CDR1 LGHNA and CDR2 YSLEER come from the germline V gene. The CDR3 DNA reads as TGCGCCAGTGGGACAGGCATACCTTCCAACACTGAAGCTTTCTTT. It codes for CASGTGIPSNTEAFF.

A note on this clone: At the DNA level, this CDR3 is encoded by other sequences in the same sample as well. The chain uses TRBV2 and TRBJ2-2; D might be TRBD2 (7 bases). The CDR3 length is 15 residues. In germline, CDR1 is SNHLY, CDR2 FYNNEI. Trimming pared 7 bases from V and 6 bases from J, leaving 18 bases between. CDR3 sequence (DNA): TGTGCCAGCATTGGCCGGGGGAGGGGGGCCGGGGAGCTGTTTTTT. Translation: CASIGRGRGAGELFF.

The chain has TRBV28 and TRBJ2-7, with TRBD2 as a possible D gene (6 bases). Trimming left V 7 bases short and J 0 bases short, with 16 bases between. CDR3 length: 15 residues. Germline assignment: CDR1 MDHEN and CDR2 SYDVKM. Written as DNA, the CDR3 is TGTGCCAGCACTACTTCCCCTAGCGTCTCCTACGAGCAGTACTTC. Protein: CASTTSPSVSYEQYF.

This clone came up a few times. This chain joins TRBV6-5 and TRBJ1-1; D is unresolved. This CDR3 has 14 amino acids. With 6 bases removed from V and 1 base from J, the gap between germline ends came to 12 bases. Germline CDR1 and CDR2: MNHEY and SVGAGI. The CDR3 region is CASSPREPNTEAFF. The CDR3 DNA is TGTGCCAGCAGCCCCCGGGAGCCGAACACTGAAGCTTTCTTT.

The chain uses TRBV7-6 and TRBJ2-1, with 14 bases aligning to TRBD2. This CDR3 has 18 amino acids. V was pared by 4 bases and J by 7 bases, with 12 bases of the junction left unmatched. Germline V CDR1 and CDR2: SGHVS, FNYEAQ. The CDR3 protein is CASSSSTSGGAFSNEQFF. The CDR3 DNA reads TGTGCCAGCAGCTCGTCGACTAGCGGGGGGGCTTTTTCGAATGAGCAGTTCTTC.

The rearrangement joins TRBV7-9 to TRBJ1-2, with 11 bases fitting TRBD1. V lost 5 bases, J lost 5 bases, and 7 bases stayed unmatched. The germline CDR1 and CDR2 sequences are SEHNR and FQNEAQ (reference sequence). The CDR3 extends over 15 amino acids. CDR3 in amino acids: CASSAIRDRGYGYTF. The CDR3 coding sequence is TGTGCCAGCAGCGCTATAAGGGACAGGGGGTATGGCTACACCTTC. Filled out from reference TRBV7-9 and TRBJ1-2, the complete variable domain reads DTGVSQNPRHKITKRGQNVTFRCDPISEHNRLYWYRQTLGQGPEFLTYFQNEAQLEKSRLLSDRFSAERPKGSFSTLEIQRTEQGDSAMYLCASSAIRDRGYGYTFGSGTRLTVV.

The chain joins TRBV29-1 to TRBJ2-1; 9 bases are shared with TRBD2. Germline trimming cut 0 bases from V and 4 bases from J; bases unmatched to any gene: 4. Per the germline V gene, CDR1 is SQVTM and CDR2 is ANQGSEA. The CDR3 has 15 residues. CDR3 in DNA: TGCAGCGTTGAAGATCCGCGGGAGGGATACAATGAGCAGTTCTTC. Residues: CSVEDPREGYNEQFF.

The V gene is TRBV5-1, the J gene TRBJ2-2; D remains ambiguous. From germline, CDR1 is SGHRS and CDR2 YFSETQ. This CDR3 is built from 15 residues. With 0 bases removed from V and 4 bases from J, the gap between germline ends came to 10 bases. The CDR3: CASSLVVGSTGELFF. The CDR3 bases are TGCGCCAGCAGCTTGGTGGTCGGTTCCACCGGGGAGCTGTTTTTT.

CDR3 sequence reads: CASSYSLRGYEQYF. The DNA for the CDR3 is TGTGCCAGCAGTTACTCGTTAAGGGGGTACGAGCAGTACTTC. This chain links TRBV6-5 with TRBJ2-7, with D possibly matching TRBD1 (6 bases). Germline CDR1 and CDR2: MNHEY and SVGAGI. The V and J ends lost 0 bases and 4 bases respectively, with 10 bases between them. The CDR3 totals 14 residues.

This rearrangement joins TRBV2 to TRBJ1-5, with 10 positions matching TRBD1. V gave up 6 bases and J gave up 7 bases; unmatched junction bases: 6. The CDR3 has 14 amino acids. The V gene's germline CDR1 is SNHLY and CDR2 FYNNEI. Here the CDR3 reads CASRGDRGGQPQHF. In DNA, the CDR3 is TGTGCCAGCAGGGGGGACAGGGGCGGCCAGCCCCAGCATTTT. The full variable domain, its missing parts supplied by reference TRBV2 and TRBJ1-5, is EPEVTQTPSHQVTQMGQEVILRCVPISNHLYFYWYRQILGQKVEFLVSFYNNEISEKSEIFDDQFSVERPDGSNFTLKIRSTKLEDSAMYFCASRGDRGGQPQHFGDGTRLSIL.

The gene calls are TRBV28 and TRBJ2-1; 7 bases map to TRBD2. The length of the CDR3 is 16 residues. Trimming took 5 bases from V and 4 from J; bases not matched to a gene: 11. The V gene's germline CDR1 is MDHEN and CDR2 SYDVKM. Written as DNA, the CDR3 is TGTGCCAGCAGTCCCTCGGCTAGCGGAAAGTACAATGAGCAGTTCTTC. Its translation: CASSPSASGKYNEQFF.

The J gene is TRBJ1-5, the V gene TRBV29-1; D uncertain. The ends were cut back, 4 bases at V and 6 bases at J, with 13 bases in the middle. The CDR3 consists of 13 residues. Germline V lookup: CDR1 SQVTM, CDR2 ANQGSEA. The CDR3 bases are TGCAGCGTTGGTGGACTCCCGGGTCAGCCCCAGCATTTT. Residues: CSVGGLPGQPQHF.

The rearrangement joins TRBV24-1 to TRBJ1-5; D gene uncertain. Germline-derived CDR1 and CDR2 are KGHDR and SFDVKD. This CDR3 contains 15 residues. Trimming took 4 bases from V and 6 from J, leaving 15 bases between them. CDR3 DNA: TGTGCCACCAGTGAATCCGGAGGGCAAGTTCAGCCCCAGCATTTT. This gives the protein CATSESGGQVQPQHF.

The J gene is TRBJ1-4, the V gene TRBV4-1; TRBD1 matches 8 bases. The germline V gene encodes CDR1 MGHRA and CDR2 YSYEKL. V gave up 3 bases and J gave up 1 base; unmatched junction bases: 4. The CDR3 extends over 16 amino acids. CDR3 sequence (DNA): TGCGCCAGCAGCCACTCAGGACAGGGAACTAATGAAAAACTGTTTTTT. The encoded protein is CASSHSGQGTNEKLFF.

This rearrangement joins TRBV19 to TRBJ2-3, with 11 nucleotides matching TRBD2. V dropped 6 bases and J dropped 1; count of bases not matched to a gene: 3. The germline V gene encodes CDR1 LNHDA and CDR2 SQIVND (reference sequence). This CDR3 contains 15 residues. The CDR3, as DNA: TGTGCCAGTAGACATAGCGGGGGGGGCACAGATACGCAGTATTTT. It yields the protein CASRHSGGGTDTQYF.

The table lists this clone with a count of one. The chain links TRBV12-3 or TRBV12-4 to TRBJ1-2, with 7 positions matching TRBD1. The CDR3 spans 13 residues. V dropped 4 bases and J dropped 7; count of bases not matched to a gene: 6. CDR3 residues: CASSSSGGIGYTF. CDR3 bases: TGTGCCAGCAGTTCTTCAGGGGGAATTGGCTACACCTTC.

Notes on this clone: The same CDR3 arises from other DNA sequences in this sample as well. This sequence joins TRBV29-1 and TRBJ1-5, with 7 bases matching TRBD1. This CDR3 contains 13 residues. The germline gives CDR1 SQVTM, CDR2 ANQGSEA. The V segment lost 6 bases and the J segment 2 bases; nucleotides outside the gene matches: 4. The CDR3 spells CSVRTGGNQPQHF. Written as DNA, the CDR3 is TGCAGCGTCAGGACAGGTGGCAATCAGCCCCAGCATTTT.

The chain combines TRBV5-1 with TRBJ1-4; possibly TRBD1 for D (6 bases). Trimming left V 3 bases short and J 7 bases short, with 19 bases between. The germline gives CDR1 SGHRS, CDR2 YFSETQ. The CDR3 is 16 residues long. CDR3: CASSWGERGAREKLFF. The CDR3 DNA reads as TGCGCCAGCAGCTGGGGTGAGCGGGGGGCGCGTGAAAAACTGTTTTTT.

This clone appeared a few times. The V call is TRBV28, the J call TRBJ1-5; TRBD1 agrees at 12 bases. The CDR3 length is 18 residues. In germline, CDR1 is MDHEN, CDR2 SYDVKM. J was trimmed by 0 bases and V by 5 bases; bases with no gene match: 8. The CDR3 reads CASSRGTGGLYSNQPQHF. As DNA, the CDR3 is TGTGCCAGCAGTCGAGGGACAGGGGGCCTCTATAGCAATCAGCCCCAGCATTTT.

The chain links TRBV7-6 to TRBJ2-1; 8 nucleotides agree with TRBD1. The length of the CDR3 is 14 residues. Germline CDR1 reads SGHVS; CDR2 reads FNYEAQ. V lost 0 bases, J lost 15 bases, and 10 bases stayed unmatched. The CDR3 region has the DNA TGTGCCAGCAGCTTAGCGCAGACAGGGGTTAGCCTGTTCTTC. Translated, it gives CASSLAQTGVSLFF.

The J gene is TRBJ1-2, the V gene TRBV6-1; 8 bases match TRBD1. The germline V gene has CDR1 MNHNS and CDR2 SASEGT. Trimming removed 3 bases from V and 5 bases from J; junction bases left unmatched: 8. The CDR3 loop spans 15 amino acids. The CDR3 loop reads CASSDIQGVYYGYTF. The CDR3 DNA reads TGTGCCAGCAGTGATATACAGGGGGTATATTATGGCTACACCTTC.